Following are 6 T cell receptor beta chains from one sample sequenced in a study of T cell changes during pregnancy in multiple sclerosis. TCRdb keeps only in-frame clones here, not all; method: immunoSEQ multiplex PCR. The profile covers roughly 110,000 clones, with under 95% appearing a single time and roughly 1.5% taken by the ten largest. Source: peripheral blood, taken after pregnancy. The origin of the receptors is a female donor with multiple sclerosis, enrolled in a pregnancy study.

The chain carries TRBV6-5 and TRBJ1-4; no firm D call. Trimming removed 6 bases at V and 8 bases at J, with 7 bases between. The CDR3 spans 11 residues. Germline V gene data show CDR1 as MNHEY and CDR2 as SVGAGI. As DNA, the CDR3 is TGTGCCAGCAGGCGTGAGGAAAAACTGTTTTTT. Amino acids: CASRREEKLFF.

J is TRBJ1-2 and V is TRBV6-5, with a weak D call TRBD1 (5 bases). V shed 6 bases and J shed 6 bases, with 17 bases lying between them. CDR3 size: 14 residues. Per the germline V gene, CDR1 is MNHEY and CDR2 is SVGAGI. The CDR3, as DNA: TGTGCCAGCAGCCGGGGGACGGAGGCAGATGGCTACACCTTC. Translated: CASSRGTEADGYTF.

V gene TRBV9 combines with J gene TRBJ2-7, with a tentative D call TRBD1 (5 bases). Germline CDR1 is SGDLS and CDR2 is YYNGEE. The germline V and J ends were trimmed by 0 bases and 7 bases, with 20 bases remaining between them. There are 16 residues in the CDR3. CDR3: CASSVGSRAPVEEQYF. The CDR3 nucleotides are TGTGCCAGCAGCGTAGGCAGCAGGGCCCCCGTTGAAGAGCAGTACTTC.

This chain connects TRBV6-1 to TRBJ2-7; TRBD1 matches 10 bases. The CDR3 has 13 residues. V gave up 6 bases and J gave up 4 bases; unmatched junction bases: 3. Germline CDR1 is MNHNS and CDR2 is SASEGT. CDR3: CASSRDRGYEQYF. In nucleotides, the CDR3 is TGTGCCAGCAGCCGGGACAGGGGATACGAGCAGTACTTC.

The V call is TRBV27, the J call TRBJ1-1; D may be TRBD1 (6 bases). This CDR3 region has 14 residues. The V gene's germline CDR1 is MNHEY and CDR2 SMNVEV (reference sequence). V lost 6 bases and J lost 1, with 12 bases in between. The CDR3 is CASRLWGQNTEAFF. DNA for the CDR3: TGTGCCAGCAGGCTTTGGGGGCAGAACACTGAAGCTTTCTTT.

The chain links TRBV20-1 to TRBJ1-1, with a weak D call TRBD1 (6 bases). The CDR3 sequence is 10 residues long. With 6 bases removed from V and 11 bases from J, the gap between germline ends came to 13 bases. Germline assignment: CDR1 DFQATT and CDR2 SNEGSKA (reference sequence). This CDR3 is CSARQVEAFF. The DNA of the CDR3 is TGCAGTGCCAGACAGGTTGAGGCTTTCTTT.